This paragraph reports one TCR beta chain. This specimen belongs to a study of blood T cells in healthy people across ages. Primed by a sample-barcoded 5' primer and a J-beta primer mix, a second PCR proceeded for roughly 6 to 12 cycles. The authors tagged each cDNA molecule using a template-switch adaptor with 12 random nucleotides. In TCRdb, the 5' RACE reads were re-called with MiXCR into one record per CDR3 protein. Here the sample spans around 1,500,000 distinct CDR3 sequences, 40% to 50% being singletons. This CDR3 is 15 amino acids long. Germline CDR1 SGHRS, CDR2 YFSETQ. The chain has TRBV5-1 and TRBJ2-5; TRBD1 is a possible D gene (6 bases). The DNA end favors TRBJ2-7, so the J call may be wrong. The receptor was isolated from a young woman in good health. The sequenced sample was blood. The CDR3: CASSLQPGQSYEQYF. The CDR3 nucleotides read TGCGCCAGCAGCTTGCAACCTGGACAGTCCTACGAGCAGTACTTC.